These T cell receptor beta chains were read from a single sample in a study of cytomegalovirus exposure and HLA in healthy donors. This table comes from immunoSEQ multiplex PCR, and its TCRdb copy is limited to in-frame clones, with some not included. The sample lists 70,000 or so clones, around 70% occurring once. Sequencing was performed on PBMCs. The receptors originated from a woman under 40 in good health and CMV-seronegative. CDR3s include the opening cysteine and the closing phenylalanine or tryptophan. The order of the fields is V gene, clone size, D gene, J gene, CDR3 protein, CDR3 DNA. A D gene is named only where the DNA matches it firmly. Rows give clone size only sometimes, using once, few, many, or a class for an expanded clone.

TRBV15	.	TRBD2	TRBJ2-3	CATSSRLAGPQDTQYF	TGTGCCACCAGCAGCCGACTAGCGGGACCCCAAGATACGCAGTATTTT
TRBV5-4	.	TRBD1	TRBJ1-4	CASSKTGAGEKLFF	TGTGCCAGCAGCAAGACAGGGGCTGGGGAAAAACTGTTTTTT
TRBV15	.	.	TRBJ1-2	CATSRERGLPNYGYTF	TGTGCCACCAGCAGAGAGCGGGGCCTACCTAACTATGGCTACACCTTC
TRBV18	.	TRBD1	TRBJ2-5	CASSPVRGETQYF	TGTGCCAGCTCACCAGTCAGGGGGGAGACCCAGTACTTC
TRBV5-1	.	TRBD1	TRBJ1-1	CASSSGQGLLNTEAFF	TGCGCCAGCAGCTCCGGACAGGGGCTGTTAAACACTGAAGCTTTCTTT
TRBV7-9	few	.	TRBJ1-2	CASSTGQASYGYTF	TGTGCCAGCAGCACGGGACAAGCCTCCTATGGCTACACCTTC
TRBV29-1	.	.	TRBJ1-1	CSLRWAGNTEAFF	TGCAGCCTCAGGTGGGCCGGGAACACTGAAGCTTTCTTT
TRBV2	.	TRBD1	TRBJ2-7	CASTEGQGSVYEQYF	TGTGCCAGCACCGAGGGACAGGGATCGGTCTACGAGCAGTACTTC
TRBV11-2	.	TRBD1	TRBJ1-3	CASTFGGTGLSGNTIYF	TGTGCCAGCACCTTCGGAGGGACAGGGTTATCTGGAAACACCATATATTTT
TRBV5-1	.	.	TRBJ1-1	CASSLAAEAFF	TGCGCCAGCAGCTTGGCCGCTGAAGCTTTCTTT
TRBV28	.	TRBD1	TRBJ1-2	CASSFPPGTGRNTNYGYTF	TGTGCCAGCAGTTTCCCCCCTGGGACAGGCCGAAACACTAACTATGGCTACACCTTC
TRBV12-5	few	TRBD1	TRBJ1-1	CASGLDRGTEAFF	TGTGCTAGTGGTTTGGACAGGGGGACTGAAGCTTTCTTT
TRBV27	.	.	TRBJ1-6	CASSLWGRILHF	TGTGCCAGCAGTTTATGGGGCCGAATCCTCCACTTT
TRBV7-9	few	TRBD2	TRBJ2-3	CASSLSAGGITDTQYF	TGTGCCAGCAGCTTATCTGCGGGGGGAATCACAGATACGCAGTATTTT
TRBV5-4	.	.	TRBJ2-7	CASSSKLFGSPSYEQYF	TGTGCCAGCAGCTCAAAACTATTCGGGAGTCCGTCCTACGAGCAGTACTTC
TRBV25-1	.	TRBD2	TRBJ2-1	CASSPSGVVNEQFF	TGTGCCAGCAGTCCCAGCGGGGTTGTTAATGAGCAGTTCTTC
TRBV7-2	few	TRBD1	TRBJ1-4	CASSLQGVSEKLFF	TGTGCCAGCAGCTTACAGGGGGTCAGTGAAAAACTGTTTTTT
TRBV5-1	.	TRBD2	TRBJ2-7	CASLRGSGGAFDEQYF	TGCGCCAGCCTTCGTGGTAGCGGGGGGGCCTTCGACGAGCAGTACTTC
TRBV4-2	.	TRBD1	TRBJ1-3	CASSHTRGQRINTIYF	TGTGCCAGCAGCCACACCCGGGGACAGCGTATAAACACCATATATTTT
TRBV5-1	.	.	TRBJ2-6	CASSLDSSGANVLTF	TGCGCCAGCAGCCTCGATAGCTCTGGGGCCAACGTCCTGACTTTC
TRBV5-4	.	TRBD1	TRBJ2-7	CASSEGTGGSYEQYF	TGTGCCAGCAGCGAGGGGACAGGGGGCTCCTACGAGCAGTACTTC
TRBV7-6	.	TRBD2	TRBJ2-1	CASSLRSGGGPPNEQFF	TGTGCCAGCAGCTTAAGGTCCGGGGGGGGCCCCCCAAATGAGCAGTTCTTC
TRBV2	.	.	TRBJ1-2	CASSPARSDAYGYTF	TGTGCCAGCAGCCCCGCCCGGAGCGATGCCTATGGCTACACCTTC
TRBV5-1	.	.	TRBJ2-5	CASRSGVEETQYF	TGCGCCAGCAGATCGGGGGTTGAGGAGACCCAGTACTTC
TRBV13	once	.	TRBJ2-1	CASKTAGSYNEQFF	TGTGCCAGCAAAACGGCGGGGAGTTACAATGAGCAGTTCTTC
TRBV11-2	.	.	TRBJ1-2	CASSLALRGGYTF	TGTGCCAGCAGCTTAGCCCTTCGTGGCGGCTACACCTTC
TRBV5-4	.	.	TRBJ1-1	CASSKGQNTEAFF	TGTGCCAGCAGCAAGGGACAAAACACTGAAGCTTTCTTT
TRBV29-1	.	.	TRBJ1-5	CSVGADYQPQHF	TGCAGCGTTGGGGCAGATTATCAGCCCCAGCATTTT
TRBV6-5	.	.	TRBJ2-7	CASSYGQTYEQYF	TGTGCCAGCAGTTACGGGCAGACCTACGAGCAGTACTTC
TRBV29-1	once	.	TRBJ1-1	CSVKSGTTNTEAFF	TGCAGCGTTAAGTCCGGGACAACAAACACTGAAGCTTTCTTT
TRBV5-1	.	TRBD1	TRBJ1-2	CASSKGQANYGYTF	TGCGCCAGCAGCAAGGGACAGGCTAACTATGGCTACACCTTC
TRBV7-7	.	.	TRBJ2-5	CASSLGAPQPQETQYF	TGTGCTAGCAGCTTAGGGGCCCCACAGCCTCAAGAGACCCAGTACTTC
TRBV5-8	.	.	TRBJ1-2	CASSWAEEGLEGYTF	TGTGCCAGCAGCTGGGCCGAGGAGGGGCTCGAGGGCTACACCTTC
TRBV2	few	.	TRBJ1-5	CASSPGHPSNQPQHF	TGTGCCAGCAGCCCGGGACACCCTAGCAATCAGCCCCAGCATTTT
TRBV5-1	.	TRBD2	TRBJ2-3	CASSFATSGGTDTQYF	TGCGCCAGCAGCTTCGCGACTAGCGGGGGCACAGATACGCAGTATTTT
TRBV7-9	.	.	TRBJ2-7	CASSLALVRERGEQYF	TGTGCCAGCAGCTTAGCGTTGGTTCGGGAACGGGGGGAGCAGTACTTC
TRBV7-9	.	TRBD1	TRBJ1-1	CASSSLPSDRGLSEAFF	TGTGCCAGCAGCTCCCTTCCTTCCGACAGGGGGCTCTCTGAAGCTTTCTTT
TRBV11-3	once	.	TRBJ2-1	CASSSSTLQSSYNEQFF	TGTGCCAGCAGCTCCTCCACCCTACAGAGCTCCTACAATGAGCAGTTCTTC
TRBV19	few	TRBD1	TRBJ1-1	CASSVWGQMNTEAFF	TGTGCCAGTAGTGTATGGGGACAGATGAACACTGAAGCTTTCTTT
TRBV30	.	.	TRBJ1-3	CAWTTGNTIYF	TGTGCCTGGACCACAGGAAACACCATATATTTT
TRBV4-2	.	TRBD1	TRBJ2-7	CASSQGGGQGGHEQYF	TGTGCCAGCAGCCAAGGGGGGGGACAGGGTGGCCACGAGCAGTACTTC
TRBV11-2	.	.	TRBJ1-2	CASSFIAGPYGYTF	TGTGCCAGCAGCTTTATCGCAGGGCCCTATGGCTACACCTTC
TRBV5-1	.	TRBD1	TRBJ2-2	CASSLAQGIGELFF	TGCGCCAGCAGCTTAGCACAGGGGATCGGGGAGCTGTTTTTT
TRBV6-5	.	.	TRBJ2-1	CASLSGLLNEQFF	TGTGCCAGCCTCTCGGGACTTCTCAATGAGCAGTTCTTC
TRBV28	once	TRBD1	TRBJ1-2	CASSIGGEGYGYTF	TGTGCCAGCAGTATAGGGGGCGAGGGCTATGGCTACACCTTC